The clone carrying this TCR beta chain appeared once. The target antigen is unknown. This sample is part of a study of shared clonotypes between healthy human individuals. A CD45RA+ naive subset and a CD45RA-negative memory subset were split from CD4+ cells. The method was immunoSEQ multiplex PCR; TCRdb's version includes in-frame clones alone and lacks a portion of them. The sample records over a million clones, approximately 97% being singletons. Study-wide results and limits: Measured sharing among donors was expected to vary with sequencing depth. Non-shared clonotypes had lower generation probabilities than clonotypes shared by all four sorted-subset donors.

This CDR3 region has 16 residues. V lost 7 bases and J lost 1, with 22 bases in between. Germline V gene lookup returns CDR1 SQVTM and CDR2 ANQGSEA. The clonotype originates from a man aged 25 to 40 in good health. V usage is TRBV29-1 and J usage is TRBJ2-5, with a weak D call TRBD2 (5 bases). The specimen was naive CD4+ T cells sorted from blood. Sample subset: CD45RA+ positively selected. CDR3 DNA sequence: TGCAGCGCCTGCTCGCTGGAGTGGGCGGGCCAAGAGACCCAGTACTTC. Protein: CSACSLEWAGQETQYF.